Listed below are T cell receptor beta chains from one sample, sequenced in a study of shared clonotypes between healthy human individuals. TCRdb's copy holds only in-frame clones and misses some; the assay was immunoSEQ multiplex PCR. This table has roughly 600,000 clones, roughly 98% appearing once. The sequenced material came from naive CD8+ T cells sorted from blood. These receptors were collected from a man aged 30 to 39 in good health. Both conserved end residues are part of each CDR3. A D gene is named only where the DNA matches it firmly. A row's size may be missing; if present it is once, few, many or a size class.

d_call j_call clone_size v_call cdr3_nt cdr3_aa
TRBD2 TRBJ2-3 . TRBV9 TGTGCCAGCAGCGTATTGGGTCGGGCGGGGGATGATACGCAGTATTTT CASSVLGRAGDDTQYF
TRBD2 TRBJ2-1 once TRBV7-2 TGTGCCAGCGTGGTGGGACTAGCGGGCAATGAGCAGTTCTTC CASVVGLAGNEQFF
. TRBJ2-1 . TRBV30 TGTGCCTGGAGTTCCGAGATGACGTCCTACAATGAGCAGTTCTTC CAWSSEMTSYNEQFF
. TRBJ1-1 . TRBV10-3 TGTGCCATCGCTGAGGGAGGGTTAGTCACTGAAGCTTTCTTT CAIAEGGLVTEAFF
. TRBJ2-2 . TRBV11-3 TGTGCCAGCAGCTTAGATGACGGCGGGAACACCGGGGAGCTGTTTTTT CASSLDDGGNTGELFF
TRBD2 TRBJ2-7 . TRBV7-9 TGTGCCAGCAGCCCCGGTAGCGGGAGTTTCTACGAGCAGTACTTC CASSPGSGSFYEQYF
. TRBJ2-1 . TRBV9 TGTGCCAGCAGCATGGGACCCGACAATGAGCAGTTCTTC CASSMGPDNEQFF
TRBD2 TRBJ2-3 . TRBV28 TGTGCCAGCAGTTTTCCCTACGGCGGGAGAACCGCAGATACGCAGTATTTT CASSFPYGGRTADTQYF
. TRBJ2-5 . TRBV7-9 TGTGCCAGCAGCTCCCTGGTGGGGGGAGAGACCCAGTACTTC CASSSLVGGETQYF
. TRBJ1-5 . TRBV15 TGTGCCACCAGCAGACCACAGGGTAATCAGCCCCAGCATTTT CATSRPQGNQPQHF
. TRBJ2-1 once TRBV4-1 TGCGCCAGCAGCCAAGCATCGGGAGCGAGTTCCTACAATGAGCAGTTCTTC CASSQASGASSYNEQFF
TRBD2 TRBJ2-7 . TRBV28 TGTGCCAGCTCGGGGACTAGCGGGATGGGCTACGAGCAGTACTTC CASSGTSGMGYEQYF
. TRBJ2-1 . TRBV28 TGTGCCAGCAGTTTTGAGGATGAGCAGTTCTTC CASSFEDEQFF
. TRBJ1-3 . TRBV4-1 TGCGCCAGCAGCCAAGCACAACCGGTCTCTGGAAACACCATATATTTT CASSQAQPVSGNTIYF
. TRBJ1-1 . TRBV28 TGTGCCAGCAGTTCCCCATTAAGAAACACTGAAGCTTTCTTT CASSSPLRNTEAFF
TRBD1 TRBJ2-2 . TRBV7-9 TGTGCCAGCAGCCCAGGGGGCACCGGGGAGCTGTTTTTT CASSPGGTGELFF
TRBD2 TRBJ2-7 . TRBV27 TGTGCCAGCAGTTCATTAGCGGGATTAAGCTACGAGCAGTACTTC CASSSLAGLSYEQYF
TRBD2 TRBJ2-7 . TRBV7-9 TGTGCCAGCAGCTCATCTAGCGGGAGTTTCAACGAGCAGTACTTC CASSSSSGSFNEQYF
. TRBJ2-2 . TRBV19 TGTGCCAGTAGTATAGGGGCGTCAACCGGGGAGCTGTTTTTT CASSIGASTGELFF
TRBD1 TRBJ2-3 . TRBV6-1 TGTGCCAGCAGTTGGACAGGGTATTCGGATACGCAGTATTTT CASSWTGYSDTQYF
. TRBJ1-2 . TRBV7-9 TGTGCCAGCAGCTTAGTCCAATCTTATGCCTACACCTTC CASSLVQSYAYTF
. TRBJ1-5 . TRBV7-2 TGTGCCAGCACCCTTAATTGGCATGGCAATCAGCCCCAGCATTTT CASTLNWHGNQPQHF
. TRBJ1-2 . TRBV13 TGTGCCAGCAGCACCGGACAGACAGGTGGCTACACCTTC CASSTGQTGGYTF
TRBD1 TRBJ2-2 . TRBV7-8 TGTGCCAGCAGCTTAGGGGCGACAGGGCGGCAAGGCGGGGAGCTGTTTTTT CASSLGATGRQGGELFF
TRBD2 TRBJ2-7 . TRBV27 TGTGCCAGCAGTTTTGGCGGGAGCTCCTACGAGCAGTACTTC CASSFGGSSYEQYF
TRBD1 TRBJ2-1 . TRBV6-5 TGTGCCAGCACCATGGGGACAGGGGGATGGAATGAGCAGTTCTTC CASTMGTGGWNEQFF
TRBD2 TRBJ2-7 . TRBV11-2 TGTGCCAGCAGCTTTCGGGGGGGACCCGGGAGCCCCTACGAGCAGTACTTC CASSFRGGPGSPYEQYF
TRBD1 TRBJ2-5 . TRBV5-1 TGCGCCAGCAGCTCAGAGGACAGGGGGCTAGAGACCCAGTACTTC CASSSEDRGLETQYF
. TRBJ2-5 . TRBV7-9 TGTGCCAGCAGCCCGGGGTCCGACTCGTACCAAGAGACCCAGTACTTC CASSPGSDSYQETQYF
TRBD1 TRBJ1-5 . TRBV7-2 TGTGCCAGCGGACAGGGGGTTCATAGCAATCAGCCCCAGCATTTT CASGQGVHSNQPQHF
. TRBJ1-1 . TRBV7-2 TGTGCCAGCAGCAGACCCAGCCTAAAAACAGAAGCTTTCTTT CASSRPSLKTEAFF
. TRBJ2-7 . TRBV5-1 TGCGCCAGCAGTTTGGGGATAGCCTACGAGCAGTACTTC CASSLGIAYEQYF
TRBD2 TRBJ2-1 . TRBV9 TGTGCCAGCAGCCCGAGACTAGCGGGCCTATACAATGAGCAGTTCTTC CASSPRLAGLYNEQFF
TRBD2 TRBJ2-2 . TRBV27 TGTGCCAGCAGTTCGTTGGGACTAGCGGGAAGAAAGAACACCGGGGAGCTGTTTTTT CASSSLGLAGRKNTGELFF
. TRBJ1-2 . TRBV19 TGTGCCAGTAATCGCCAGGGCCTTGGCTACACCTTC CASNRQGLGYTF
. TRBJ2-2 . TRBV2 TGTGCCAGCAGTGACCCAGGGAACACCGGGGAGCTGTTTTTT CASSDPGNTGELFF
TRBD2 TRBJ2-7 . TRBV7-6 TGTGCCAGCAGTTTCTATCCCTCGTCGGGGCTAGCGGGTTCCTACGAGCAGTACTTC CASSFYPSSGLAGSYEQYF
TRBD2 TRBJ2-1 . TRBV10-3 TGTGCCATGGGGCGGGAGTCCTACAATGAGCAGTTCTTC CAMGRESYNEQFF
. TRBJ2-2 . TRBV7-6 TGTGCCAGCAGCCCCGGCTCCCAGACACTGAACACCGGGGAGCTGTTTTTT CASSPGSQTLNTGELFF
. TRBJ2-7 . TRBV7-8 TGTGCCAGCAGCGGGGCCCAAAGACAGCCCTACGAGCAGTACTTC CASSGAQRQPYEQYF
. TRBJ2-3 . TRBV5-1 TGCGCCAGCAGCGGTGAGGGGGGCGCGGCAGATACGCAGTATTTT CASSGEGGAADTQYF
TRBD2 TRBJ2-1 . TRBV11-2 TGTGCCAGCAGCTCACCGGGACTATCCCCCATCAATGAGCAGTTCTTC CASSSPGLSPINEQFF
. TRBJ1-2 . TRBV7-3 TGTGCCAGCAGCTTAAGGTCAGGGGATGGCTACACCTTC CASSLRSGDGYTF
. TRBJ1-1 once TRBV7-9 TGTGCCAGCAGCTTTGGGCAGCCAATGAACACTGAAGCTTTCTTT CASSFGQPMNTEAFF
. TRBJ2-7 . TRBV4-1 TGCGCCAGCAGCCAGACGGCTACCTACGAGCAGTACTTC CASSQTATYEQYF
. TRBJ2-1 . TRBV27 TGTGCCAGCAGTTTATCGGGGCGCAATGAGCAGTTCTTC CASSLSGRNEQFF
. TRBJ2-2 . TRBV7-9 TGTGCCAGCAGCTCCCATACGGGCGATATCCGGGAGCTGTTTTTT CASSSHTGDIRELFF
TRBD2 TRBJ2-3 . TRBV4-3 TGCGCCAGCAGCCAAGAACGGGCGGGAGGGGGTGAGGATACGCAGTATTTT CASSQERAGGGEDTQYF
. TRBJ2-2 . TRBV5-1 TGCGCCAGCAGCTTGGACACGCCGAACACCGGGGAGCTGTTTTTT CASSLDTPNTGELFF